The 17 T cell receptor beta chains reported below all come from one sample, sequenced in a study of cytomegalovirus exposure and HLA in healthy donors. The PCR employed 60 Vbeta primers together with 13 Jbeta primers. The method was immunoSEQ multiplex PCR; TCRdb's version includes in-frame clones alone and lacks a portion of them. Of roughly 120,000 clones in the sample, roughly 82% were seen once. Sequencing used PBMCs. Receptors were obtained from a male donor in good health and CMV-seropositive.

CDR3 sequence: CASSGTSGHTGELFF. CDR3 nucleotide sequence: TGTGCCAGCAGTGGGACTAGCGGACACACCGGGGAGCTGTTTTTT. The rearrangement uses TRBV21-1 and TRBJ2-2; TRBD2 reflects the table's D call only, with no check against the DNA. TRBV21-1 is flagged as a pseudogene. This CDR3 has 15 amino acids.

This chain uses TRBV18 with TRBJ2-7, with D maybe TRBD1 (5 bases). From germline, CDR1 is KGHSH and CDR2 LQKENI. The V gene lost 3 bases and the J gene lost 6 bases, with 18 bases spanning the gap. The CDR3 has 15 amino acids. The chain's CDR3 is CASSPAWGSPGEQYF. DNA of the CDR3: TGTGCCAGCTCACCGGCATGGGGCTCCCCTGGCGAGCAGTACTTC.

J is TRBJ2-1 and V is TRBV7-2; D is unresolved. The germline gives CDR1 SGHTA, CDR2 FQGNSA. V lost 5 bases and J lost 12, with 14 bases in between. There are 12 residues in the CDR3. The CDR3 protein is CASSPTSSAQFF. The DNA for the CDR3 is TGTGCCAGCAGCCCCACTTCTTCCGCGCAGTTCTTC.

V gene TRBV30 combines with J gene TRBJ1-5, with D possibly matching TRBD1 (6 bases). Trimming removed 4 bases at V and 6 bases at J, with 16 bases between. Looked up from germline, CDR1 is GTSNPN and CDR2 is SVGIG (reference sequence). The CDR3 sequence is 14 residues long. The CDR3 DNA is TGTGCCTGGACCCCAAGGGGGGGAAGTCAGCCCCAGCATTTT. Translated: CAWTPRGGSQPQHF.

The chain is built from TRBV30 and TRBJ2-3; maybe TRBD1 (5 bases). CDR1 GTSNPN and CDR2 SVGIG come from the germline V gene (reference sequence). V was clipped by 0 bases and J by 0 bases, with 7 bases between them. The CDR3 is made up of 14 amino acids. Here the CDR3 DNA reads TGTGCCTGGAGTGTAAGGGGTAGCACAGATACGCAGTATTTT. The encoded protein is CAWSVRGSTDTQYF. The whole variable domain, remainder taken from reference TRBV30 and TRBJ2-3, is SQTIHQWPATLVQPVGSPLSLECTVEGTSNPNLYWYRQAAGRGLQLLFYSVGIGQISSEVPQNLSASRPQDRQFILSSKKLLLSDSGFYLCAWSVRGSTDTQYFGPGTRLTVL.

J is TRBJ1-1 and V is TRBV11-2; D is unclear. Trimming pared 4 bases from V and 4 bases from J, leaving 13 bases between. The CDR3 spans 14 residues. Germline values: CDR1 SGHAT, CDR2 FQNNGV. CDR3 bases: TGTGCCAGCAGCTCCACAACCTGGGCCACTGAAGCTTTCTTT. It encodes CASSSTTWATEAFF.

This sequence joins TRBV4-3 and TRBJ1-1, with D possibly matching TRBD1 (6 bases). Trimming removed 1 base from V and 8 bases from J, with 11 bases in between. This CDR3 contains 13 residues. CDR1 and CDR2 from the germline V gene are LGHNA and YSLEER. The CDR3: CASSQVRDREAFF. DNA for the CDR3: TGCGCCAGCAGCCAAGTCCGCGACAGGGAAGCTTTCTTT.

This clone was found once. CDR3 sequence (DNA): TGTGCCAGCAGCTTCCCCCACTACGAGCAGTACTTC. The encoded protein is CASSFPHYEQYF. The rearrangement uses TRBV5-6 and TRBJ2-7; D unclear. This CDR3 has 12 residues. Germline V CDR1 and CDR2: SGHDT, YYEEEE. V was trimmed by 2 bases and J by 3 bases, leaving 6 bases between them.

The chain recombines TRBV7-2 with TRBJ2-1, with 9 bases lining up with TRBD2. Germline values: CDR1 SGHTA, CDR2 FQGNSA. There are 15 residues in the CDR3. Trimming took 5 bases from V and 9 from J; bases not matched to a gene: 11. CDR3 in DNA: TGTGCCAGCAGCCTCCCGCTAGCGGGATACGGTGAGCAGTTCTTC. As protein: CASSLPLAGYGEQFF.

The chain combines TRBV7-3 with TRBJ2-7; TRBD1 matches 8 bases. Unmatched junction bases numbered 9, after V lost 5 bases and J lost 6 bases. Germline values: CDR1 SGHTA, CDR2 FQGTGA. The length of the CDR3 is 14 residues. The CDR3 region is CASSLNRGTSEQYF. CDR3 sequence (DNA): TGTGCCAGCAGCCTCAACAGGGGGACCTCCGAGCAGTACTTC. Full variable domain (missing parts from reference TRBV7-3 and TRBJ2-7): GAGVSQTPSNKVTEKGKYVELRCDPISGHTALYWYRQSLGQGPEFLIYFQGTGAADDSGLPNDRFFAVRPEGSVSTLKIQRTERGDSAVYLCASSLNRGTSEQYFGPGTRLTVT.

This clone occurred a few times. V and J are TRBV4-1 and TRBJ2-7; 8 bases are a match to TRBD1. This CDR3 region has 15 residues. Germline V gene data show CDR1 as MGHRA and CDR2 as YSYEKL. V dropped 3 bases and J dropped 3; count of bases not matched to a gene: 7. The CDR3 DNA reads TGCGCCAGCAGCCACCCGGGACAGGACAACTACGAGCAGTACTTC. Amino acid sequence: CASSHPGQDNYEQYF.

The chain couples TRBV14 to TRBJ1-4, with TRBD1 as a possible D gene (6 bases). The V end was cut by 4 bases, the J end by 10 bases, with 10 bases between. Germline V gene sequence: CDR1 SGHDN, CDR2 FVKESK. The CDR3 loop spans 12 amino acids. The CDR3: CASSPTGRKLFF. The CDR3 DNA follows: TGTGCCAGCAGCCCTACAGGGCGAAAACTGTTTTTT.

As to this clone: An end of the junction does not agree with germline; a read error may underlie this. CDR3 nucleotide sequence: TGTGCCAGCAGCTATGGACAGGGCTCCCACGAGCAGTACTTC. It yields the protein CASSYGQGSHEQYF. The chain combines TRBV13 with TRBJ2-5; 8 bases align to TRBD1. The end of the DNA fits TRBJ2-7 better, so the J call may be wrong. The germline gives CDR1 PRHDT, CDR2 FYEKMQ (reference sequence). The CDR3 sequence is 14 residues long.

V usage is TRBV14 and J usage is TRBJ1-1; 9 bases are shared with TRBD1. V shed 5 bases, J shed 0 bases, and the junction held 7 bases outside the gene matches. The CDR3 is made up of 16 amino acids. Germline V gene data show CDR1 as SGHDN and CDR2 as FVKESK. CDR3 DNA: TGTGCCAGCAGCAGACGGACAGGGGACATGAACACTGAAGCTTTCTTT. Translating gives CASSRRTGDMNTEAFF.

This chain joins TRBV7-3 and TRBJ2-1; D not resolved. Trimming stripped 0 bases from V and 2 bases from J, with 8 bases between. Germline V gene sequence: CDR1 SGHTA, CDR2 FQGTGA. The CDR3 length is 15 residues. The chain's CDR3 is CASSLTIQTYNEQFF. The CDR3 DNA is TGTGCCAGCAGCTTAACTATACAGACCTACAATGAGCAGTTCTTC.

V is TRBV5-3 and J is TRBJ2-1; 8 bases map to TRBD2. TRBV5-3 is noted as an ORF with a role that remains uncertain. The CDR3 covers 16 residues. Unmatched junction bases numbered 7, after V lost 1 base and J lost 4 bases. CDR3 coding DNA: TGTGCCAGAAGCTTGTATTTAGCGGGGTTTTACAATGAGCAGTTCTTC. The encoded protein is CARSLYLAGFYNEQFF.

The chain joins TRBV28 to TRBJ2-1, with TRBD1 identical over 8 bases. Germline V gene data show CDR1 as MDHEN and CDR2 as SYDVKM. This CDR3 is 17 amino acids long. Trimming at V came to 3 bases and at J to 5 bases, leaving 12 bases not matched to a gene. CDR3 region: CASSFRIDRGYNNEQFF. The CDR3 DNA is TGTGCCAGCAGTTTTAGGATAGACAGGGGCTACAACAATGAGCAGTTCTTC.